This TCR beta chain was recorded in a study of regulatory T cells in long-lasting Graves disease. Regarding the study as a whole: Having few samples may have compromised the accuracy.

For TCR beta, libraries came from iRepertoire HTBI primers and Arm-PCR of CDR3 regions. MiXCR, run by TCRdb on the multiplex PCR reads, gives a single entry per CDR3 protein. This table holds about 400,000 distinct CDR3 sequences, roughly 17% found once. Time point: newly diagnosed GD, antithyroid drugs for less than 3 months. RNA isolated from PBMCs was used to make the TCR library. Regarding this clonotype: As yet, its antigen is unknown.

These same records also appear under a second study, on T cells in Graves' hyperthyroidism and ophthalmopathy. This second report adds: The HTBI primer set was used in a first-round RT-PCR of the TCR CDR3.

The material was peripheral blood mononuclear cells (PBMCs), obtained at new diagnosis, from a patient treated with antithyroid drugs. This sequence originates from a woman aged 18-29 years with Graves disease.

Written as DNA, the CDR3 is TGTGCCAGCAGGCCGACAGGGGGTCGGGGTGAGACCCAGTACTTC. Protein: CASRPTGGRGETQYF. This sequence joins TRBV28 and TRBJ2-5, with 9 bases matching TRBD1. The trim removed 6 bases at V and 5 bases at J, leaving 10 bases unmatched. The V gene's germline CDR1 is MDHEN and CDR2 SYDVKM. The CDR3 loop spans 15 amino acids.